These 15 T cell receptor beta chains came from one sample sequenced in a study of regulatory T cells in long-lasting Graves disease. Combining iRepertoire HTBI primers with Arm-PCR of CDR3 regions, the authors built TCR beta libraries. MiXCR, run by TCRdb on the multiplex PCR reads, gives a single entry per CDR3 protein. The repertoire holds a few hundred thousand distinct CDR3 sequences, with roughly 21% as singletons. As to time point: persistent/refractory GD, antithyroid drugs over 5 years with positive TRAb. Construction of the TCR library relied on RNA isolated from PBMCs. This specimen consisted of peripheral blood mononuclear cells (PBMCs), obtained when the disease was refractory, from a patient treated with antithyroid drugs. The receptors shown here come from a female donor with Graves disease.

This clonotype came up a few times. The chain recombines TRBV28 with TRBJ1-1; 7 nucleotides line up with TRBD1. Germline V gene data show CDR1 as MDHEN and CDR2 as SYDVKM. The CDR3 is 12 amino acids. V lost 3 bases to trimming and J lost 7 bases; unmatched junction nucleotides: 2. This CDR3 reads CASSFAGGEAFF. The CDR3 region has the DNA TGTGCCAGCAGTTTTGCAGGGGGTGAAGCTTTCTTT.

Comment on this clonotype: This sequence may be a read error, since a much larger clone differs from it by one base. This rearrangement joins TRBV6-9 to TRBJ2-7; TRBD2 agrees at 8 bases. This CDR3 contains 15 residues. The germline gives CDR1 MNHGY, CDR2 SVAAGI. CDR3 DNA sequence: TGTGCCAGCAGTTCGGCGGGAGGAAGAGACTACGGGCAGTACTTC. Amino acid sequence: CASSSAGGRDYGQYF.

The chain combines TRBV4-3 with TRBJ2-1; 7 bases agree with TRBD2. V lost 0 bases, J lost 7 bases, and 9 bases stayed unmatched. This CDR3 is 16 amino acids long. Per germline, CDR1 LGHNA and CDR2 YSLEER. The CDR3 reads CASSQDLQGLWNEQFF. CDR3 in DNA: TGCGCCAGCAGCCAAGATCTCCAGGGACTATGGAATGAGCAGTTCTTC.

This clonotype was seen at least ten times. This sequence joins TRBV7-6 and TRBJ1-4; the D is unclear. The CDR3 covers 16 residues. Between the trimmed V and J ends, which lost 1 base and 4 bases, there was a span of 13 bases. Germline lookup yields CDR1 SGHVS and CDR2 FNYEAQ. The CDR3 protein is CASSLGSTLNNEKLFF. In DNA, the CDR3 is TGTGCCAGCAGCTTAGGATCGACTCTCAATAATGAAAAACTGTTTTTT.

A word on this clonotype: A much larger clone sits a single nucleotide away, making a read error possible. J is TRBJ2-6 and V is TRBV6-1; possibly TRBD1 for D (6 bases). The CDR3 runs to 15 residues. Germline V CDR1 and CDR2: MNHNS, SASEGT. V was trimmed by 8 bases and J by 0 bases, leaving 11 bases between them. CDR3: CASQGWGSGANVLTF. Here the CDR3 DNA reads TGTGCCAGCCAGGGGTGGGGCTCTGGGGCCAACGTCCTGACTTTC.

In its sample, this clonotype was seen many times. The rearrangement uses TRBV20-1 and TRBJ1-5; the D is unclear. The germline V gene encodes CDR1 DFQATT and CDR2 SNEGSKA (reference sequence). CDR3 size: 12 residues. The V end lost 3 bases, the J end lost 6 bases, and 9 bases lay between the germline ends. The CDR3 is CSASYEGQPQHF. The DNA for the CDR3 is TGCAGTGCTAGTTACGAGGGTCAGCCCCAGCATTTT.

This clonotype was observed many times. The chain recombines TRBV15 with TRBJ1-5, with 7 nucleotides matching TRBD1. Looked up from germline, CDR1 is LNHNV and CDR2 is YYDKDF (reference sequence). The CDR3 has 15 residues. Germline trimming cut 0 bases from V and 6 bases from J; bases unmatched to any gene: 5. CDR3 sequence: CATSRDLGGGQPQHF. The CDR3 coding sequence is TGTGCCACCAGCAGAGATTTAGGGGGCGGTCAGCCCCAGCATTTT.

This clonotype was detected ten times or more. V is TRBV11-3 and J is TRBJ2-7; D uncertain. CDR3 length: 14 residues. V was cut by 6 bases and J by 0 bases, with 12 bases left in between. Germline lookup yields CDR1 SGHNT and CDR2 YENEEA. The CDR3 coding sequence is TGTGCCAGCAGGAAAACACGGAGCTCCTACGAGCAGTACTTC. It encodes CASRKTRSSYEQYF.

Comments on this clonotype: This may stem from a read error, because a much larger clone lies one nucleotide away. V usage is TRBV12-3 or TRBV12-4 and J usage is TRBJ1-4, with D tentatively TRBD1 (6 bases). Trimming left V 3 bases short and J 8 bases short, with 7 bases between. The CDR3 covers 12 residues. CDR3 nucleotides: TGTGCCAGCAGTTTTGGGACAGAAAAACTGTTTTTT. Translating gives CASSFGTEKLFF.

In this sample, this clonotype turned up many times. This sequence joins TRBV12-3 or TRBV12-4 and TRBJ2-7, with D tentatively TRBD2 (6 bases). The CDR3 extends over 13 amino acids. V was trimmed by 7 bases and J by 2 bases, leaving 12 bases between them. Written as DNA, the CDR3 is TGTGCCAGCATGGTGGGACTCGCCTACGAGCAGTACTTC. Residues: CASMVGLAYEQYF.

The table lists this clonotype with many counts. The chain carries TRBV3-1 and TRBJ2-7, with 7 nucleotides matching TRBD2. In germline, CDR1 is LGHDT, CDR2 YNNKEL (reference sequence). The CDR3 runs 14 residues. V gave up 1 base and J gave up 6 bases; unmatched junction bases: 6. DNA of the CDR3: TGTGCCAGCAGCCAAGCACTAGCGACTGCCGAGCAGTACTTC. Protein sequence: CASSQALATAEQYF.

The chain combines TRBV30 with TRBJ2-1; TRBD2 aligns across 8 bases. The CDR3 contains 14 residues. CDR1 and CDR2 (germline): GTSNPN, SVGIG (reference sequence). J was trimmed by 4 bases and V by 4 bases; bases with no gene match: 6. In DNA, the CDR3 is TGTGCCTGGAACAGGATAGCGGGATACAATGAGCAGTTCTTC. Its protein product is CAWNRIAGYNEQFF.

This chain uses TRBV3-1 with TRBJ2-1, with D uncertain. Trimming took off 3 bases at V and 2 bases at J, with 5 bases between the two ends. CDR3 length: 13 amino acids. CDR1 and CDR2 from the germline V gene are LGHDT and YNNKEL (reference sequence). The CDR3 is CASSQGPYNEQFF. CDR3 in DNA: TGTGCCAGCAGCCAGGGTCCCTACAATGAGCAGTTCTTC.

This clonotype was detected a few times. This chain links TRBV7-2 with TRBJ1-2, with a weak D call TRBD1 (6 bases). This CDR3 comprises 13 residues. The germline gives CDR1 SGHTA, CDR2 FQGNSA. Trimming took off 5 bases at V and 6 bases at J, with 13 bases between the two ends. The CDR3 spells CASSGRGADGYTF. In nucleotides, the CDR3 is TGTGCCAGCAGCGGACGGGGGGCGGATGGCTACACCTTC.

This chain connects TRBV19 to TRBJ1-5, with no clear D. Trimming left V 10 bases short and J 3 bases short, with 19 bases between. The CDR3 runs to 15 residues. Germline loops: CDR1 LNHDA, CDR2 SQIVND (reference sequence). The CDR3 nucleotides read TGTGCCACCTCCGGGCCGATAAAACTCAATCAGCCCCAGCATTTT. Residues: CATSGPIKLNQPQHF.